The T cell receptor beta chain described here comes from a study of blood T cell repertoires in COVID-19. Study context: COVID-19 samples, acute and convalescent, were from the United States, Italy and Spain. Sample material is recorded as cDNA or gDNA derived from T cells, B-cell-depleted T cells, or PBMCs.

Methods used by the authors: Nucleated cell counts were estimated from reference gene primer amplification. Method: immunoSEQ multiplex PCR; TCRdb's copy keeps in-frame clones and lacks some. V, J and clone size are those of that table, while D and trimming were read from the DNA. Of about 85,000 clones in the sample, roughly nine tenths are singletons; the top ten hold less than 6.5%. The source is a man aged 60 to 75 with acute or convalescent COVID-19. Sample: peripheral blood.

CDR3 sequence reads: CASRERGGSDTQYF. The CDR3 DNA is TGTGCCAGCAGGGAGCGGGGGGGGTCAGATACGCAGTATTTT. V gene TRBV2 combines with J gene TRBJ2-3, with TRBD2 identical over 10 bases. Germline V gene data show CDR1 as SNHLY and CDR2 as FYNNEI. The CDR3 totals 14 residues. The J segment lost 4 bases and the V segment lost 6 bases, leaving 4 bases of the junction unmatched. Together with reference TRBV2 and TRBJ2-3, the CDR3 gives the full variable domain: EPEVTQTPSHQVTQMGQEVILRCVPISNHLYFYWYRQILGQKVEFLVSFYNNEISEKSEIFDDQFSVERPDGSNFTLKIRSTKLEDSAMYFCASRERGGSDTQYFGPGTRLTVL.